The clone carrying this T cell receptor beta chain was counted once. Its ends do not fully match the called genes, so a read error is possible. These data originate in a study of shared clonotypes between healthy human individuals. Using immunoSEQ multiplex PCR, the repertoire was profiled, and TCRdb retains in-frame clones only, with some absent. The table shows some 2,000,000 clones, with nearly 97% occurring only once. The CDR3 consists of 15 residues. Looked up from germline, CDR1 is SGHRS and CDR2 is YFSETQ. V is TRBV5-1 and J is TRBJ2-7; weak D call: TRBD1 (5 bases). Sequenced input: naive CD4+ T cells sorted from blood. Described subset: CD45RA+ positively selected. This TCR came from a man aged 18 to 30 in good health. The DNA of the CDR3 is TGCGCCAGCAGTTTGGGTGGGCAGGGTTTCTACGAGCAGTACTTC. Its protein product is CASSLGGQGFYEQYF.